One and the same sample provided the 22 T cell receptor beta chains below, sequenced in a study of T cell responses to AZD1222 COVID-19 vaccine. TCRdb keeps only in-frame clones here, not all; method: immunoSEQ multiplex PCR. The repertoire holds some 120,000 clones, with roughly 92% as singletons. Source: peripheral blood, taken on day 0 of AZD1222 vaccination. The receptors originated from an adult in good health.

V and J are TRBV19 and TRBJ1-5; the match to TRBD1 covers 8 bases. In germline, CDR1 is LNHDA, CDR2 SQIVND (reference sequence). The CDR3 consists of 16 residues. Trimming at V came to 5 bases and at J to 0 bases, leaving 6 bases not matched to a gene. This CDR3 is CASSPTQGVSNQPQHF. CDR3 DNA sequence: TGTGCCAGTAGTCCGACACAGGGGGTTAGCAATCAGCCCCAGCATTTT.

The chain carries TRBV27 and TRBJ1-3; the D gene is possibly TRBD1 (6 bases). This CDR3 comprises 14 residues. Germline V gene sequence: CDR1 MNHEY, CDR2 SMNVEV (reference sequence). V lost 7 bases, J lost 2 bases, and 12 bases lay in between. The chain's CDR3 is CASKLQGTGNTIYF. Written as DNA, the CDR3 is TGTGCCAGCAAGCTACAGGGTACTGGAAACACCATATATTTT.

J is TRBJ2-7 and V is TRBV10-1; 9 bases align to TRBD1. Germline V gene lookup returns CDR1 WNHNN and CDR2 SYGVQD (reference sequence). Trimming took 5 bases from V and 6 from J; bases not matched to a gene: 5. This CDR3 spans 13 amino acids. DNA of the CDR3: TGCGCCAGCAGTAGGGGACAGGGACTCGAGCAGTACTTC. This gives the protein CASSRGQGLEQYF.

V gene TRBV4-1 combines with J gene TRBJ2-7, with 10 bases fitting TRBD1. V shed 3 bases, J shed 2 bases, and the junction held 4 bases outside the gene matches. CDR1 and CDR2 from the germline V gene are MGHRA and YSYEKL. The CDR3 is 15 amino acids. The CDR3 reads CASSQRQGATYEQYF. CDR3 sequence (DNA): TGCGCCAGCAGCCAGAGACAGGGGGCGACCTACGAGCAGTACTTC.

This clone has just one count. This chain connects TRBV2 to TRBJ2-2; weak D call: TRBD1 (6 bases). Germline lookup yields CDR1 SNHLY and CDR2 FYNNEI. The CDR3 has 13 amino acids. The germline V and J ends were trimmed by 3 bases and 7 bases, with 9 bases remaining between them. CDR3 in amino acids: CASSDRGVGELFF. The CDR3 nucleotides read TGTGCCAGCAGTGACAGGGGAGTCGGGGAGCTGTTTTTT.

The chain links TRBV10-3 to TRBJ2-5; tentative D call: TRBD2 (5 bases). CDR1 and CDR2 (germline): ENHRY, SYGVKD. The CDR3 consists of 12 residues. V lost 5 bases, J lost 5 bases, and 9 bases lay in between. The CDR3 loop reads CAISPSGETQYF. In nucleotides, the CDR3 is TGTGCCATCAGTCCCTCGGGGGAGACCCAGTACTTC.

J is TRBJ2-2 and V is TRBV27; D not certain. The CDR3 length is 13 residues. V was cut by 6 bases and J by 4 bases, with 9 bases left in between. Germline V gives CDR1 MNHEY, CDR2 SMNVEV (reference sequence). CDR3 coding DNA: TGTGCCAGCAGGCCCTTGACCACCGGGGAGCTGTTTTTT. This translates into CASRPLTTGELFF.

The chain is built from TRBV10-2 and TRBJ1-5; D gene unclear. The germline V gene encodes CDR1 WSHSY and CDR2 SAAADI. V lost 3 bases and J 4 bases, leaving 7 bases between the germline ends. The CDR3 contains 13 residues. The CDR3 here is CASSERRNQPQHF. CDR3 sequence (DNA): TGCGCCAGCAGTGAAAGACGGAATCAGCCCCAGCATTTT.

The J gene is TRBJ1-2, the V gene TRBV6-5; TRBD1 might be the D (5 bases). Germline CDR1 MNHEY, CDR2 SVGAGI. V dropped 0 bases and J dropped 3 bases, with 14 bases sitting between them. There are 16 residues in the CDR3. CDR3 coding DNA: TGTGCCAGCAGTTACTCCAAAGTACCGGGGGACTATGGCTACACCTTC. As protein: CASSYSKVPGDYGYTF.

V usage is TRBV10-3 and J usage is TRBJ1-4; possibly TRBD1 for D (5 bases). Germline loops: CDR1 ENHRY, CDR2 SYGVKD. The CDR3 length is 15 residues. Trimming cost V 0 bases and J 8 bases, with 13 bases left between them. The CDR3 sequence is CAISESNRPGEKLFF. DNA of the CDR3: TGTGCCATCAGTGAGTCGAACAGGCCCGGCGAAAAACTGTTTTTT.

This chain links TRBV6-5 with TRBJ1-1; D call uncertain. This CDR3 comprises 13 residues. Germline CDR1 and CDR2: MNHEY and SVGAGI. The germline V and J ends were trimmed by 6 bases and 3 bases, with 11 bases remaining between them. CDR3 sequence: CASRMDHYTEAFF. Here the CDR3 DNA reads TGTGCCAGCAGGATGGACCATTACACTGAAGCTTTCTTT.

The CDR3 DNA reads as TGTGCCAGTAGTCTACAGGGAGACACTGAAGCTTTCTTT. This codes for CASSLQGDTEAFF. The V call is TRBV19, the J call TRBJ1-1; D perhaps matches TRBD1 (6 bases). Germline-derived CDR1 and CDR2 are LNHDA and SQIVND (reference sequence). Trimming stripped 5 bases from V and 3 bases from J, with 10 bases between. CDR3 size: 13 residues. Based on the CDR3 plus reference TRBV19 and TRBJ1-1, the full variable domain is DGGITQSPKYLFRKEGQNVTLSCEQNLNHDAMYWYRQDPGQGLRLIYYSQIVNDFQKGDIAEGYSVSREKKESFPLTVTSAQKNPTAFYLCASSLQGDTEAFFGQGTRLTVV.

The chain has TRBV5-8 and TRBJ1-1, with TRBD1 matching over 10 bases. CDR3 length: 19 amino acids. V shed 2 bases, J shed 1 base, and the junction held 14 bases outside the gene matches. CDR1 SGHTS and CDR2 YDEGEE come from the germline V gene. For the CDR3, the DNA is TGTGCCAGCAGCTTCAGTCCCGGGACAGGGGAAGGGTCGAACACTGAAGCTTTCTTT. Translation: CASSFSPGTGEGSNTEAFF.

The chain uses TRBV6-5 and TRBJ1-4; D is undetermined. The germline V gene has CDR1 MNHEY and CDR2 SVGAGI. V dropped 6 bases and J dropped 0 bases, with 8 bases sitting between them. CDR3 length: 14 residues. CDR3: CASSLPATNEKLFF. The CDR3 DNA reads TGTGCCAGCAGCTTGCCAGCAACTAATGAAAAACTGTTTTTT.

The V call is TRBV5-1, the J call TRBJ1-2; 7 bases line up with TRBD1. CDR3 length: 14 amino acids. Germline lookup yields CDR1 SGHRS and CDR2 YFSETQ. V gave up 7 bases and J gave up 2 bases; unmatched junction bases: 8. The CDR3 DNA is TGCGCCAGCGGCCCGATGGGACAGAACTATGGCTACACCTTC. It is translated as CASGPMGQNYGYTF.

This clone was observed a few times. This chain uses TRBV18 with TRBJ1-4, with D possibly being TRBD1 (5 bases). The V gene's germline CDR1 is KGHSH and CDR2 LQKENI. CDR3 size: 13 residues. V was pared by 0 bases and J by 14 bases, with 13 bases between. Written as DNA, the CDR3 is TGTGCCAGCTCACCACCGGAGGGGTCTCCCCTGTTTTTT. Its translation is CASSPPEGSPLFF.

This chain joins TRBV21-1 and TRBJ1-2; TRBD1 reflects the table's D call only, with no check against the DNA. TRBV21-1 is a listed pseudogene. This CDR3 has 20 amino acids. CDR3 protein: CASLKRGRGAQQPRPNGYTF. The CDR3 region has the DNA TGTGCCAGCCTTAAGAGGGGGCGTGGGGCGCAGCAGCCAAGGCCTAATGGCTACACCTTC.

CDR3 coding DNA: TGTGCCAGCACTTCACTGACAGGGGGCGACCAGCCCCAGCATTTT. Its translation: CASTSLTGGDQPQHF. The chain has TRBV2 and TRBJ1-5; TRBD1 matches at 10 bases. V shed 7 bases and J 7 bases; nucleotides not matched to a gene: 10. CDR3 length: 15 residues. Germline lookup yields CDR1 SNHLY and CDR2 FYNNEI.

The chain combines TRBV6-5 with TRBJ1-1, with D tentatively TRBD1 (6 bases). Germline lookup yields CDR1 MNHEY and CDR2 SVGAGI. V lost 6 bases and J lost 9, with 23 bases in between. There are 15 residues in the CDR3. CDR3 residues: CASSYRAGRNLKAFF. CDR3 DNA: TGTGCCAGCAGCTACAGGGCCGGGAGAAACTTAAAAGCTTTCTTT.

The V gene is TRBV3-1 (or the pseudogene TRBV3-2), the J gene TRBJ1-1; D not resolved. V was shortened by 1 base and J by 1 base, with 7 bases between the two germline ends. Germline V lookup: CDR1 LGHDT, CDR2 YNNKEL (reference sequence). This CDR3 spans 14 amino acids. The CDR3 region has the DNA TGTGCCAGCAGCCAAGCCACGGAGAACACTGAAGCTTTCTTT. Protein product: CASSQATENTEAFF.

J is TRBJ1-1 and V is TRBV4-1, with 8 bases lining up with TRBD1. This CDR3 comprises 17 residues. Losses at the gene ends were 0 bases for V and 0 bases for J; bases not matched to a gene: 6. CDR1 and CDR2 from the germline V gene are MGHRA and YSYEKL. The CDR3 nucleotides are TGCGCCAGCAGCCAAGACCTATGGACAGGGATGAACACTGAAGCTTTCTTT. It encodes CASSQDLWTGMNTEAFF.

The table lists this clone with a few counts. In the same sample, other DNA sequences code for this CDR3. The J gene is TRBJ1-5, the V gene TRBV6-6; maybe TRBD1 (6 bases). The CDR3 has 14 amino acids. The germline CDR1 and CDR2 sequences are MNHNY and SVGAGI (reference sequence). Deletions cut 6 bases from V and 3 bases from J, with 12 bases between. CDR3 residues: CASSPGQFNQPQHF. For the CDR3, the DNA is TGTGCCAGCAGCCCTGGACAGTTCAATCAGCCCCAGCATTTT.